A single sample gave rise to the 5 T cell receptor beta chains below, sequenced in a study of T cells after posttransplantation cyclophosphamide. The repertoire was sequenced with immunoSEQ multiplex PCR; TCRdb's copy has only in-frame clones and lacks some. Singletons are absent from the sample, which has tens of thousands of clones. What was sequenced was PBMCs. The receptor source for this set is a woman aged 55 to 70 in good health, CMV-negative, and a related stem cell transplant donor.

This clone was seen ten or more times. The chain has TRBV11-1 and TRBJ2-5; weak D call: TRBD2 (6 bases). Deletions cut 3 bases from V and 4 bases from J, with 9 bases between. The CDR3 loop spans 13 amino acids. Per germline, CDR1 SGHAT and CDR2 FQDESV (reference sequence). DNA for the CDR3: TGTGCCAGCAGCTTCGAGGAGGGAGAGACCCAGTACTTC. Residues: CASSFEEGETQYF.

This clone was found many times. The rearrangement links TRBV5-6 to TRBJ2-2, with 8 bases aligning to TRBD1. This CDR3 is 17 amino acids long. Germline values: CDR1 SGHDT, CDR2 YYEEEE. With V trimmed by 0 bases and J by 1 base, 5 bases remained unmatched. CDR3 residues: CASSLGLGTGNTGELFF. CDR3 nucleotide sequence: TGTGCCAGCAGCTTGGGGCTAGGGACAGGGAACACCGGGGAGCTGTTTTTT.

This clone was detected ten times or more. This chain uses TRBV5-8 with TRBJ2-3; unclear D gene. With 4 bases removed from V and 2 bases from J, the gap between germline ends came to 8 bases. Germline V gene lookup returns CDR1 SGHTS and CDR2 YDEGEE. The CDR3 consists of 13 residues. The CDR3 spells CASSKLVTDTQYF. The CDR3 nucleotides are TGTGCCAGCAGCAAACTCGTCACAGATACGCAGTATTTT. Filled out from reference TRBV5-8 and TRBJ2-3, the complete variable domain reads EAGVTQSPTHLIKTRGQQATLRCSPISGHTSVYWYQQALGLGLQFLLWYDEGEERNRGNFPPRFSGRQFPNYSSELNVNALELEDSALYLCASSKLVTDTQYFGPGTRLTVL.

This clone was observed many times. V gene TRBV5-4 combines with J gene TRBJ2-5, with a tentative D call TRBD1 (6 bases). The CDR3 loop spans 14 amino acids. The germline CDR1 and CDR2 sequences are SGHNT and YYREEE (reference sequence). V lost 1 base and J lost 2, with 9 bases in between. This CDR3 is CASSLPGTQETQYF. The CDR3 bases are TGTGCCAGCAGCTTGCCAGGGACACAAGAGACCCAGTACTTC.

This clone showed up many times. This sequence joins TRBV5-8 and TRBJ1-5, with unresolved D. CDR3 length equals 17 residues. V shed 0 bases and J shed 0 bases, with 13 bases lying between them. Germline V gene lookup returns CDR1 SGHTS and CDR2 YDEGEE. This CDR3 reads CASSLETLMYSNQPQHF. The DNA of the CDR3 is TGTGCCAGCAGCTTGGAGACACTTATGTATAGCAATCAGCCCCAGCATTTT.